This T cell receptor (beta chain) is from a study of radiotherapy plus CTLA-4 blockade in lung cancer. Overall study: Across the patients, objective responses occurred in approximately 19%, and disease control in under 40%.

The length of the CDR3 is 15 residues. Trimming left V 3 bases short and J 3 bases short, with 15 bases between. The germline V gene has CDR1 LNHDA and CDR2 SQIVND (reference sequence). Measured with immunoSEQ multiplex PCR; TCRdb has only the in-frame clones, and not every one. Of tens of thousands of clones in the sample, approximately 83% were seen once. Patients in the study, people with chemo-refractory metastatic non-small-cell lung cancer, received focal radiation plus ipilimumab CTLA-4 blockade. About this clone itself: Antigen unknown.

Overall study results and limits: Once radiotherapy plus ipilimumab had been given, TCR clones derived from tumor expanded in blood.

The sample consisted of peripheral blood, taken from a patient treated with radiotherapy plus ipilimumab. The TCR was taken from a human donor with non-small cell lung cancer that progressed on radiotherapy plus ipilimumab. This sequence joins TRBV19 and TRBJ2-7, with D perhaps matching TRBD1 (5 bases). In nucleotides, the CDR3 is TGTGCCAGTAGTATGGCAGAGTGGCAGGGCTACGAGCAGTACTTC. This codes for CASSMAEWQGYEQYF.